A single sample gave rise to the 21 T cell receptor beta chains below, sequenced in a study of blood T cell repertoires in COVID-19. Libraries were prepared by immunoSEQ multiplex PCR; TCRdb keeps only in-frame clonotypes and omits some of them. Of about 260,000 clones detected, roughly 86% appear once; the ten largest clones hold approximately 2.2%. What was sequenced was peripheral blood. Receptor source: a woman aged 50 to 60 with acute or convalescent COVID-19.

The rearrangement links TRBV29-1 to TRBJ2-7, with 8 bases aligning to TRBD2. This CDR3 is built from 12 residues. Germline V gene lookup returns CDR1 SQVTM and CDR2 ANQGSEA. V was pared by 5 bases and J by 6 bases, with 6 bases of the junction left unmatched. CDR3 residues: CSVLSGVVEQYF. The CDR3 DNA reads TGCAGCGTTCTTAGCGGGGTTGTCGAGCAGTACTTC.

The chain has TRBV5-1 and TRBJ1-3, with D perhaps matching TRBD1 (5 bases). The V end lost 0 bases, the J end lost 3 bases, and 10 bases lay between the germline ends. The germline gives CDR1 SGHRS, CDR2 YFSETQ. The CDR3 loop spans 15 amino acids. The DNA of the CDR3 is TGCGCCAGCAGCTTGGTGGACGGGGGTGGAAACACCATATATTTT. Translating it yields CASSLVDGGGNTIYF.

The chain employs TRBV11-3 and TRBJ1-1; 8 positions match TRBD1. The germline CDR1 and CDR2 sequences are SGHNT and YENEEA. Germline trimming cut 5 bases from V and 1 base from J; bases unmatched to any gene: 3. The CDR3 extends over 14 amino acids. The CDR3 bases are TGTGCCAGCAGCACGGACAGGGAGAACACTGAAGCTTTCTTT. The encoded protein is CASSTDRENTEAFF.

This chain joins TRBV30 and TRBJ1-4; D gene unclear. Germline V gives CDR1 GTSNPN, CDR2 SVGIG (reference sequence). V gave up 3 bases and J gave up 4 bases, with 15 bases separating them. The CDR3 is 15 amino acids. The CDR3, as DNA: TGTGCCTGGAGCGACTCCCCGGAGCTTAATGAAAAACTGTTTTTT. This translates into CAWSDSPELNEKLFF.

The chain links TRBV10-2 to TRBJ2-1; 12 bases agree with TRBD2. Germline CDR1 reads WSHSY; CDR2 reads SAAADI. This CDR3 is 15 amino acids long. V lost 0 bases to trimming and J lost 12 bases; unmatched junction nucleotides: 6. The CDR3 protein is CASSESGLAGIWQFF. The CDR3, as DNA: TGCGCCAGCAGTGAGTCCGGACTAGCGGGAATCTGGCAGTTCTTC.

Note on this clone: This sample includes further DNA sequences coding for the same CDR3. This sequence joins TRBV28 and TRBJ1-2; TRBD1 matches 7 bases. Germline V gene data show CDR1 as MDHEN and CDR2 as SYDVKM. This CDR3 has 13 amino acids. Losses at the gene ends were 3 bases for V and 2 bases for J; bases not matched to a gene: 0. The DNA for the CDR3 is TGTGCCAGCAGTTTGGGACAGAACTATGGCTACACCTTC. Translated: CASSLGQNYGYTF.

In this sample, this clone turned up once. The genes are TRBV24-1 and TRBJ1-3, with D possibly being TRBD1 (6 bases). Germline values: CDR1 KGHDR, CDR2 SFDVKD. Trimming cost V 3 bases and J 3 bases, with 11 bases left between them. This CDR3 contains 15 residues. CDR3 residues: CATSDPRTDGNTIYF. The CDR3 nucleotides read TGTGCCACCAGTGATCCGAGGACAGATGGAAACACCATATATTTT.

The chain is built from TRBV27 and TRBJ1-1, with D unresolved. Trimming stripped 5 bases from V and 0 bases from J, with 16 bases between. CDR3 length: 16 amino acids. Germline V gene sequence: CDR1 MNHEY, CDR2 SMNVEV (reference sequence). DNA of the CDR3: TGTGCCAGCAGTGGGAGGGTCGACTTCATGAACACTGAAGCTTTCTTT. It translates to CASSGRVDFMNTEAFF.

The V gene is TRBV7-2, the J gene TRBJ2-7; D is ambiguous. This CDR3 has 14 amino acids. V was clipped by 2 bases and J by 5 bases, with 13 bases between them. Germline assignment: CDR1 SGHTA and CDR2 FQGNSA. CDR3 coding DNA: TGTGCCAGCAGCTTATTAGCTAGTCCCAACGAGCAGTACTTC. Amino acid sequence: CASSLLASPNEQYF.

This chain uses TRBV7-3 with TRBJ2-3, with D uncertain. The V end was cut by 0 bases, the J end by 0 bases, with 7 bases between. Looked up from germline, CDR1 is SGHTA and CDR2 is FQGTGA. The CDR3 has 15 residues. CDR3 DNA sequence: TGTGCCAGCAGCTTAACCGCGGCTAGCACAGATACGCAGTATTTT. The encoded protein is CASSLTAASTDTQYF.

The rearrangement joins TRBV28 to TRBJ2-1; 12 bases are a match to TRBD1. The germline gives CDR1 MDHEN, CDR2 SYDVKM. J lost 3 bases, V lost 8 bases, and 11 bases had no gene match. The CDR3 has 17 residues. CDR3 coding DNA: TGTGCCAGCTTTCAATCATGGGACAGGGGGCTCTACAATGAGCAGTTCTTC. It encodes CASFQSWDRGLYNEQFF.

This sequence joins TRBV7-3 and TRBJ1-2; 7 nucleotides match TRBD1. CDR3 length: 14 residues. The V gene end was trimmed by 3 bases and the J gene end by 4 bases; junction bases not matched to a gene: 5. Germline V gene sequence: CDR1 SGHTA, CDR2 FQGTGA. The CDR3 sequence: CASSFGQGGYGYTF. For the CDR3, the DNA is TGTGCCAGCAGCTTCGGCCAGGGGGGCTATGGCTACACCTTC.

The chain combines TRBV7-8 with TRBJ1-2; D is uncertain. The V gene's germline CDR1 is SGHVS and CDR2 FQNEAQ. The V end lost 5 bases, the J end lost 3 bases, and 10 bases lay between the germline ends. CDR3 length equals 13 residues. Here the CDR3 reads CASSRDTDYGYTF. The CDR3 DNA follows: TGTGCCAGCAGCCGAGACACCGACTATGGCTACACCTTC.

V and J are TRBV2 and TRBJ2-7; D possibly corresponds to TRBD1 (6 bases). This CDR3 spans 12 amino acids. Germline values: CDR1 SNHLY, CDR2 FYNNEI. The germline V and J ends were trimmed by 10 bases and 6 bases, with 16 bases remaining between them. The CDR3 nucleotides read TGTGCCACCCATACAGGGCCCGGCGAGCAGTACTTC. It yields the protein CATHTGPGEQYF.

The chain uses TRBV20-1 and TRBJ2-3, with a weak D call TRBD1 (5 bases). The CDR3 length is 13 residues. From germline, CDR1 is DFQATT and CDR2 SNEGSKA (reference sequence). With 3 bases removed from V and 2 bases from J, the gap between germline ends came to 9 bases. Here the CDR3 reads CSASQGITDTQYF. The CDR3, as DNA: TGCAGTGCTAGTCAGGGAATCACAGATACGCAGTATTTT.

The chain employs TRBV24-1 and TRBJ1-2; possibly TRBD1 for D (6 bases). CDR3 size: 12 residues. V lost 9 bases and J 8 bases, leaving 15 bases between the germline ends. CDR1 KGHDR and CDR2 SFDVKD come from the germline V gene. CDR3 protein: CATHGDIEGYTF. The CDR3 DNA is TGTGCCACCCATGGGGACATAGAGGGCTACACCTTC.

The CDR3 protein is CASIPPRRTGDCYTIYF. CDR3 coding DNA: TGCGCCAGCATCCCCCCCCGGCGGACAGGGGATTGTTACACCATATATTTT. The chain uses TRBV23-1 and TRBJ1-3; 9 nucleotides align to TRBD1. TRBV23-1 is placed among ORFs of uncertain function. The CDR3 contains 17 residues. The ends lost 7 bases at V and 8 bases at J; junction bases unmatched: 18.

CDR3 DNA: TGTGCCAGCAGCCACGGACTAGCGGGTAACAATGAGCAGTTCTTC. Encoded protein: CASSHGLAGNNEQFF. J is TRBJ2-1 and V is TRBV7-3, with 11 bases aligning to TRBD2. Unmatched junction bases numbered 5, after V lost 5 bases and J lost 5 bases. The CDR3 consists of 15 residues. Germline values: CDR1 SGHTA, CDR2 FQGTGA.

The chain recombines TRBV6-5 with TRBJ1-1, with D possibly being TRBD1 (5 bases). Trimming removed 6 bases from V and 4 bases from J, with 15 bases in between. The CDR3 runs to 14 residues. Germline V gene sequence: CDR1 MNHEY, CDR2 SVGAGI. The CDR3 sequence: CASRGHGVSTEAFF. CDR3 coding DNA: TGTGCCAGCAGAGGACACGGCGTTAGCACTGAAGCTTTCTTT.

The rearrangement uses TRBV9 and TRBJ2-3; 12 bases map to TRBD2. V trimming: 3 bases; J trimming: 6 bases; junction bases outside the gene matches: 11. The CDR3 spans 17 residues. Germline V CDR1 and CDR2: SGDLS, YYNGEE. The DNA of the CDR3 is TGTGCCAGCAGCGCACTTCCTAGCGGGAGGGCCGTGGATACGCAGTATTTT. The encoded protein is CASSALPSGRAVDTQYF. Complete variable domain (other parts from reference TRBV9 and TRBJ2-3): DSGVTQTPKHLITATGQRVTLRCSPRSGDLSVYWYQQSLDQGLQFLIQYYNGEERAKGNILERFSAQQFPDLHSELNLSSLELGDSALYFCASSALPSGRAVDTQYFGPGTRLTVL.

V gene TRBV12-3 or TRBV12-4 combines with J gene TRBJ2-3, with a possible D match to TRBD2 (5 bases). V was trimmed by 1 base and J by 4 bases, leaving 6 bases between them. CDR3 length: 13 residues. The CDR3 loop reads CASSLVGADTQYF. The CDR3 region has the DNA TGTGCCAGCAGTTTAGTGGGAGCAGATACGCAGTATTTT.